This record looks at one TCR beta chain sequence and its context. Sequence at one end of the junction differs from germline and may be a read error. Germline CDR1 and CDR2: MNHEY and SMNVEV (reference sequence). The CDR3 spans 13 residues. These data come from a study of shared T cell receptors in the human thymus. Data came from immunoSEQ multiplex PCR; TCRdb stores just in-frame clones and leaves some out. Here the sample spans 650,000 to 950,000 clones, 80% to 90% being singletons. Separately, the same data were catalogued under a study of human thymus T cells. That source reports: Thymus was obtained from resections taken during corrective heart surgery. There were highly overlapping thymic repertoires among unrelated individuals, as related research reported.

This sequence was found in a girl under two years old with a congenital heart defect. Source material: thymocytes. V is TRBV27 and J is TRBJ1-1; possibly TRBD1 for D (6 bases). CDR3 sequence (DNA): TGTGCCAGCTCGGGGGGGCCGGCTACTGAAGTTTTCTTT. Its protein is CASSGGPATEVFF.